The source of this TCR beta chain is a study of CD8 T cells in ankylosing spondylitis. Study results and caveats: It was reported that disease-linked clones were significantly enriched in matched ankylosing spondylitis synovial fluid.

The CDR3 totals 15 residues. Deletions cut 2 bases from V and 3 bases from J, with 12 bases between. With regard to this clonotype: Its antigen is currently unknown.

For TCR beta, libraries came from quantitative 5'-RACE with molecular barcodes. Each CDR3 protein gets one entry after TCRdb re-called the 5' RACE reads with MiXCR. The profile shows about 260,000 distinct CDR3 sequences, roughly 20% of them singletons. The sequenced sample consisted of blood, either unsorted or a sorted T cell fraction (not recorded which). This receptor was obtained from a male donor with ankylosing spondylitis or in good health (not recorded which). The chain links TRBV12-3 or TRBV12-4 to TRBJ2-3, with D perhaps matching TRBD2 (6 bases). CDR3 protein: CASSLMAGRTDTQYF. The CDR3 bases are TGTGCCAGCAGTTTAATGGCGGGACGGACAGATACGCAGTATTTT.